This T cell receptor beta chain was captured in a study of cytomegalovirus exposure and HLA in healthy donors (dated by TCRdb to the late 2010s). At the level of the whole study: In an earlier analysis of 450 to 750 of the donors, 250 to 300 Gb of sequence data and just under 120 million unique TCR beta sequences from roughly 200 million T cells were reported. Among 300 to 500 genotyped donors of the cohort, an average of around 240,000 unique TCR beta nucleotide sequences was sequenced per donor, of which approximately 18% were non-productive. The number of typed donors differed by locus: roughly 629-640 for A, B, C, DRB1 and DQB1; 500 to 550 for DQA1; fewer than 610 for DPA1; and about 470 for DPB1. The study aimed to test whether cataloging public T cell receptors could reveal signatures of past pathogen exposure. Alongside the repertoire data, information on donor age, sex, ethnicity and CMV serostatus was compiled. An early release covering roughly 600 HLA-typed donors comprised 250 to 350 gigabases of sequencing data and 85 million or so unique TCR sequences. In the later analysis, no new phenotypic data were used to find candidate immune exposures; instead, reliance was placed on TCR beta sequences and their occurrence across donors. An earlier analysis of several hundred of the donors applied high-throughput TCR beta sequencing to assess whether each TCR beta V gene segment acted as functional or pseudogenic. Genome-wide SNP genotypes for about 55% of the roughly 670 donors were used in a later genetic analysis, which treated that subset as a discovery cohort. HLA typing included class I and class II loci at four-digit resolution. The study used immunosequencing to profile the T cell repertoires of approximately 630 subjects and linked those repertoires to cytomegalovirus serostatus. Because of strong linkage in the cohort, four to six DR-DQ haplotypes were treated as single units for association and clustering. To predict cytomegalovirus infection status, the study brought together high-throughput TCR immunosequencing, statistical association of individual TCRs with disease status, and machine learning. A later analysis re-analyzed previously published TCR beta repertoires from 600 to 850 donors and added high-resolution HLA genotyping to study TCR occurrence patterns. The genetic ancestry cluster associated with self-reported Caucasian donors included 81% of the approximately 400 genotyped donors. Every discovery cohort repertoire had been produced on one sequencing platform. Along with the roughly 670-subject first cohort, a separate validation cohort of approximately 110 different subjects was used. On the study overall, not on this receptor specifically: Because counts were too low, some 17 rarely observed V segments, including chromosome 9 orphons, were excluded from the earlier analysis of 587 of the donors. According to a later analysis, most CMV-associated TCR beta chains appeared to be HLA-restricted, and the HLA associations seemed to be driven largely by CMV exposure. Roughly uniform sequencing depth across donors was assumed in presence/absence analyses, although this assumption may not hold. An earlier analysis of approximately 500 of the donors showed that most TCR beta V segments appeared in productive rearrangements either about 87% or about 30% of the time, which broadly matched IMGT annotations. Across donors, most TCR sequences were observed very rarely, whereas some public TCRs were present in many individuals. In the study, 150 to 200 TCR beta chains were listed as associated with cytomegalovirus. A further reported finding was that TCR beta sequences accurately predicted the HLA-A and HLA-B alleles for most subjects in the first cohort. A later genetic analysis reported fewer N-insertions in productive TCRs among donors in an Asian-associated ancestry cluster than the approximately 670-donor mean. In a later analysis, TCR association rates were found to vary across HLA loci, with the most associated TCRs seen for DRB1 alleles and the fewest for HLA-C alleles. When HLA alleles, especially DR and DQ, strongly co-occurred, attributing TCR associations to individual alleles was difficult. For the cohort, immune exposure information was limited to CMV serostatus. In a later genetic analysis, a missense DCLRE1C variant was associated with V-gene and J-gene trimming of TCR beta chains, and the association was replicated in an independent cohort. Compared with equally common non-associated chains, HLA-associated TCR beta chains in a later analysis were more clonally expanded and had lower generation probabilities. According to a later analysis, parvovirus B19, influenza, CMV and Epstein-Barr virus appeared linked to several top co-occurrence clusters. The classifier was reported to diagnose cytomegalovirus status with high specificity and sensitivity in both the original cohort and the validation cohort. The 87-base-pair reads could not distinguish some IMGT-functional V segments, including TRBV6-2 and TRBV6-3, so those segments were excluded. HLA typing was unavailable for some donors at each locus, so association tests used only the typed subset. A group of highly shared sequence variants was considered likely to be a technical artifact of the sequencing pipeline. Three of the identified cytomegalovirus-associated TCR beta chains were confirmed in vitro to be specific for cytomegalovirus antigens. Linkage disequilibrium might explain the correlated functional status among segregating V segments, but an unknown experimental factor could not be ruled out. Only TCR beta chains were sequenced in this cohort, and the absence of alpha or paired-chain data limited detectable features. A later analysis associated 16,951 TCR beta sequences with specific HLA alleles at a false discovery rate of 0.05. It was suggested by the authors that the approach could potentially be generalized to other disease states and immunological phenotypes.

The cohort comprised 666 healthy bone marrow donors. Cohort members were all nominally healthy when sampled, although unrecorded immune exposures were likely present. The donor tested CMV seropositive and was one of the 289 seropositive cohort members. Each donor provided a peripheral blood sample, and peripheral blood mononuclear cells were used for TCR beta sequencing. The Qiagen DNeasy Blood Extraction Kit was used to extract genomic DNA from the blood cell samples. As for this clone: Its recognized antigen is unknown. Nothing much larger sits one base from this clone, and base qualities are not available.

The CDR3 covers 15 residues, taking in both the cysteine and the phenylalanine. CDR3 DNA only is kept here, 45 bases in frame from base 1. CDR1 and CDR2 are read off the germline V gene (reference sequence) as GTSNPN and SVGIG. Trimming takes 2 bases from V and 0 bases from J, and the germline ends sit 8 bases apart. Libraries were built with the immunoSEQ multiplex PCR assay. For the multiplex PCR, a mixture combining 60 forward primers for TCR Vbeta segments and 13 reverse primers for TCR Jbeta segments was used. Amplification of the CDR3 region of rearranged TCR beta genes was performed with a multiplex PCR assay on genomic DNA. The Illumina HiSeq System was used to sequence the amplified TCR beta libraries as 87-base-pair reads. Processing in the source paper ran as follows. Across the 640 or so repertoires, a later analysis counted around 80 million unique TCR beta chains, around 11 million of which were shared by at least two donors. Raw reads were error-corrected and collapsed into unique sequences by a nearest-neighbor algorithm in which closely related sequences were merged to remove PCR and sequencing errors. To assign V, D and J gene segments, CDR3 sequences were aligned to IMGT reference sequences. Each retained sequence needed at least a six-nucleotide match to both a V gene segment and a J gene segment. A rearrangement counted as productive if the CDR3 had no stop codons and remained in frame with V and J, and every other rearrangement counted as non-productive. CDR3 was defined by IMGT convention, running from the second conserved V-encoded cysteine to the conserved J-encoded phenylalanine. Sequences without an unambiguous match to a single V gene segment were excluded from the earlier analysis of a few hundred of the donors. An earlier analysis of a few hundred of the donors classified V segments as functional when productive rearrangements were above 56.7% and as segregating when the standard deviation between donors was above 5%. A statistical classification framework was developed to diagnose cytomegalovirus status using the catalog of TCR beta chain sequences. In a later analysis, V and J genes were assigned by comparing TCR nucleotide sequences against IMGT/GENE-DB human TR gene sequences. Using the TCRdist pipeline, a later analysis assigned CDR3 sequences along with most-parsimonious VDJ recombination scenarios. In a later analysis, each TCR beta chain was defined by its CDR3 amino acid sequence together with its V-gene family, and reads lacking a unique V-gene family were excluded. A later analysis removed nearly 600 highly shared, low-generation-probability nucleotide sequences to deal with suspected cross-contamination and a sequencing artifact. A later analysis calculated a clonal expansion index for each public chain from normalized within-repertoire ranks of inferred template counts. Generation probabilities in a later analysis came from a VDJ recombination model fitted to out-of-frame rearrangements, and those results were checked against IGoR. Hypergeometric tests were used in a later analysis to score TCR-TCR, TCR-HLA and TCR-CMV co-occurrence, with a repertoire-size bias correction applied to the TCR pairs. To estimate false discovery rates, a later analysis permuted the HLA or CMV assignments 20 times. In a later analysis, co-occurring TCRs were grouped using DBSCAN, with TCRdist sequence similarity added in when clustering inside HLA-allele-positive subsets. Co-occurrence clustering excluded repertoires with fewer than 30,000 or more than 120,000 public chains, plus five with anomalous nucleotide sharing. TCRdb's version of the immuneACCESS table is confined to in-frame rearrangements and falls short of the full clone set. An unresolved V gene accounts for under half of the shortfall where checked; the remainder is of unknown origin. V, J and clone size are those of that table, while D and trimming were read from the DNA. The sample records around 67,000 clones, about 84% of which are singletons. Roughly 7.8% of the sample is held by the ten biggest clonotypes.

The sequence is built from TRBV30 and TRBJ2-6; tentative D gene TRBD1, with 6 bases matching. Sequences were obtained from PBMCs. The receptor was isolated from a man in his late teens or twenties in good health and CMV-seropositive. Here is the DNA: TGTGCCTGGAGTCTACAGGGCTCTGGGGCCAACGTCCTGACTTTC. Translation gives CAWSLQGSGANVLTF.